This passage covers 23 T cell receptor beta chains from one sample sequenced in a study of T cells in localized non-small cell lung cancer. The repertoire was sequenced with immunoSEQ multiplex PCR; TCRdb's copy has only in-frame clones and lacks some. This sample has nearly 25,000 clones; approximately 83% occur once, and the top ten carry 4.5% to 7%. The sequences come from peripheral blood, collected before any cancer treatment. Receptor source: a male donor at least 60 years old with stage II squamous cell lung carcinoma.

The V call is TRBV7-9, the J call TRBJ1-5; 8 bases fit TRBD1. The CDR3 has 15 residues. V dropped 5 bases and J dropped 4; count of bases not matched to a gene: 7. Looked up from germline, CDR1 is SEHNR and CDR2 is FQNEAQ (reference sequence). The CDR3 loop reads CASSGMGTGNQPQHF. DNA for the CDR3: TGTGCCAGCAGCGGGATGGGGACAGGAAATCAGCCCCAGCATTTT.

The sample holds a few counts of this clone. This rearrangement joins TRBV6-4 to TRBJ2-3, with TRBD1 matching over 9 bases. V dropped 4 bases and J dropped 2; count of bases not matched to a gene: 4. Germline-derived CDR1 and CDR2 are MRHNA and SNTAGT. The length of the CDR3 is 15 residues. DNA for the CDR3: TGTGCCAGCAGTGTGGGACAGGGTGACACAGATACGCAGTATTTT. This encodes CASSVGQGDTDTQYF.

CDR3 loop: CASSPNRQGLYEQYF. Written as DNA, the CDR3 is TGTGCCAGCAGCCCAAACCGACAGGGACTCTACGAGCAGTACTTC. The chain employs TRBV7-2 and TRBJ2-7; weak D call: TRBD1 (7 bases). The CDR3 spans 15 residues. Germline CDR1 and CDR2: SGHTA and FQGNSA. The germline V and J ends were trimmed by 5 bases and 3 bases, with 17 bases remaining between them.

The V and J genes are TRBV18 and TRBJ2-1; possibly TRBD1 for D (5 bases). Deletions cut 3 bases from V and 4 bases from J, with 13 bases between. The CDR3 contains 15 residues. Germline values: CDR1 KGHSH, CDR2 LQKENI. This CDR3 reads CASSPGQGMYNEQFF. The CDR3 nucleotides are TGTGCCAGCTCACCGGGTCAGGGCATGTACAATGAGCAGTTCTTC.

The rearrangement links TRBV6-6 to TRBJ1-2; weak D call: TRBD1 (6 bases). This CDR3 comprises 15 residues. Germline V gene sequence: CDR1 MNHNY, CDR2 SVGAGI (reference sequence). The V end lost 6 bases, the J end lost 3 bases, and 17 bases lay between the germline ends. CDR3 bases: TGTGCCAGCAGATCGGGGGGGGGCGCCGACTATGGCTACACCTTC. Translated, it gives CASRSGGGADYGYTF.

The rearrangement links TRBV4-2 to TRBJ2-2; D is uncertain. V was pared by 5 bases and J by 5 bases, with 15 bases between. Germline V lookup: CDR1 LGHNA, CDR2 YNFKEQ. The CDR3 runs to 15 residues. In DNA, the CDR3 is TGTGCCAGCAGCTACGACTCCAGTAAAACCGGGGAGCTGTTTTTT. Its protein is CASSYDSSKTGELFF.

J is TRBJ2-5 and V is TRBV4-3; D gene uncertain. Germline CDR1 LGHNA, CDR2 YSLEER. The CDR3 is made up of 13 amino acids. V lost 5 bases and J lost 0, with 7 bases in between. The CDR3 protein is CASSGTYQETQYF. CDR3 sequence (DNA): TGCGCCAGCAGCGGAACGTACCAAGAGACCCAGTACTTC.

The rearrangement links TRBV19 to TRBJ2-1, with a tentative D call TRBD2 (6 bases). The V end lost 0 bases, the J end lost 5 bases, and 14 bases lay between the germline ends. Germline CDR1 reads LNHDA; CDR2 reads SQIVND (reference sequence). The CDR3 has 16 amino acids. CDR3 nucleotide sequence: TGTGCCAGTAGTATAGATAGGATAGCGGATAACAATGAGCAGTTCTTC. Its translation: CASSIDRIADNNEQFF.

This clone was observed a handful of times. The chain recombines TRBV19 with TRBJ2-3; no firm D call. Per germline, CDR1 LNHDA and CDR2 SQIVND (reference sequence). The CDR3 loop spans 14 amino acids. V gave up 3 bases and J gave up 5 bases, with 12 bases separating them. The CDR3 nucleotides read TGTGCCAGTAGTATCCGAGGCCCGAGAGATACGCAGTATTTT. Translating it yields CASSIRGPRDTQYF.

The rearrangement links TRBV11-1 to TRBJ2-2; D remains ambiguous. Per germline, CDR1 SGHAT and CDR2 FQDESV (reference sequence). The CDR3 has 15 amino acids. V was pared by 2 bases and J by 0 bases, with 7 bases between. The chain's CDR3 is CASSLNRANTGELFF. DNA of the CDR3: TGTGCCAGCAGCTTAAACAGAGCGAACACCGGGGAGCTGTTTTTT.

The genes are TRBV4-3 and TRBJ2-2; 7 nucleotides match TRBD1. V lost 4 bases to trimming and J lost 5 bases; unmatched junction nucleotides: 10. Germline V lookup: CDR1 LGHNA, CDR2 YSLEER. This CDR3 is 16 amino acids long. The DNA for the CDR3 is TGCGCCAGCAGCCCCCAAAGTGGACAGGCTACCGGGGAGCTGTTTTTT. Amino acid sequence: CASSPQSGQATGELFF.

The chain combines TRBV7-2 with TRBJ2-2, with 9 bases fitting TRBD1. The V gene end was trimmed by 4 bases and the J gene end by 6 bases; junction bases not matched to a gene: 9. The CDR3 runs 16 residues. The germline gives CDR1 SGHTA, CDR2 FQGNSA. Written as DNA, the CDR3 is TGTGCCAGCAGCTCAGGGCCGGGACAGGGATCCGGGGAGCTGTTTTTT. This codes for CASSSGPGQGSGELFF.

The rearrangement uses TRBV7-8 and TRBJ1-6; D not resolved. The V gene's germline CDR1 is SGHVS and CDR2 FQNEAQ. The CDR3 is made up of 17 amino acids. Trimming cost V 2 bases and J 0 bases, with 11 bases left between them. CDR3 DNA sequence: TGTGCCAGCAGCTTAAATTTGGACGGCTCCTATAATTCACCCCTCCACTTT. This translates into CASSLNLDGSYNSPLHF.

CDR3: CASSVGVIGTQFF. In nucleotides, the CDR3 is TGTGCCAGCAGCGTGGGAGTAATCGGGACGCAGTTCTTC. The chain recombines TRBV6-6 with TRBJ2-1; the D call may be TRBD1 or TRBD2 (5 bases each). CDR1 and CDR2 (germline): MNHNY, SVGAGI (reference sequence). The CDR3 covers 13 residues. V was shortened by 6 bases and J by 12 bases, with 18 bases between the two germline ends.

The chain uses TRBV7-2 and TRBJ1-1; a weak D match, TRBD1 (6 bases). This CDR3 spans 15 amino acids. Germline V CDR1 and CDR2: SGHTA, FQGNSA. With 5 bases removed from V and 5 bases from J, the gap between germline ends came to 18 bases. CDR3 loop: CASSPVGGLRTEAFF. DNA of the CDR3: TGTGCCAGCAGCCCCGTAGGGGGGCTTAGAACTGAAGCTTTCTTT.

The gene calls are TRBV15 and TRBJ1-4, with TRBD1 as a possible D gene (5 bases). Per germline, CDR1 LNHNV and CDR2 YYDKDF (reference sequence). V lost 2 bases to trimming and J lost 3 bases, with 13 bases between them. The CDR3 totals 16 residues. This CDR3 is CATSRSGGASNEKLFF. The CDR3 coding sequence is TGTGCCACCAGCAGATCCGGAGGGGCTTCTAATGAAAAACTGTTTTTT. The whole variable domain, filled in from reference TRBV15 and TRBJ1-4, reads DAMVIQNPRYQVTQFGKPVTLSCSQTLNHNVMYWYQQKSSQAPKLLFHYYDKDFNNEADTPDNFQSRRPNTSFCFLDIRSPGLGDTAMYLCATSRSGGASNEKLFFGSGTQLSVL.

This clone was seen a few times. The chain uses TRBV30 and TRBJ2-5; 10 bases are shared with TRBD2. The junction had 6 bases not matched to a gene; V was cut back by 7 bases and J by 7 bases. Germline V lookup: CDR1 GTSNPN, CDR2 SVGIG (reference sequence). The CDR3 covers 12 residues. The CDR3 DNA reads as TGTGCCTTTATACGGACTAGCGGGACCCAGTACTTC. It yields the protein CAFIRTSGTQYF.

The chain links TRBV7-9 to TRBJ1-5; D may be TRBD1 (6 bases). This CDR3 comprises 13 residues. Between the trimmed V and J ends, which lost 5 bases and 7 bases, there was a span of 12 bases. Germline loops: CDR1 SEHNR, CDR2 FQNEAQ (reference sequence). Written as DNA, the CDR3 is TGTGCCAGCAGCGTGGACAGTTTCCAGCCCCAGCATTTT. Its protein product is CASSVDSFQPQHF.

The gene calls are TRBV9 and TRBJ2-3, with D maybe TRBD2 (6 bases). V lost 4 bases, J lost 6 bases, and 18 bases lay in between. The CDR3 has 15 residues. Germline values: CDR1 SGDLS, CDR2 YYNGEE. The CDR3 nucleotides are TGTGCCAGCAGCTACGCCGGGACTCGAGAGGATACGCAGTATTTT. Amino acids: CASSYAGTREDTQYF. The entire variable domain, with the rest obtained from reference TRBV9 and TRBJ2-3, is as follows: DSGVTQTPKHLITATGQRVTLRCSPRSGDLSVYWYQQSLDQGLQFLIQYYNGEERAKGNILERFSAQQFPDLHSELNLSSLELGDSALYFCASSYAGTREDTQYFGPGTRLTVL.

The gene calls are TRBV30 and TRBJ2-2; 9 bases align to TRBD1. From germline, CDR1 is GTSNPN and CDR2 SVGIG (reference sequence). V shed 4 bases and J 6 bases; nucleotides not matched to a gene: 9. The CDR3 is 15 amino acids. The CDR3 DNA follows: TGTGCCTGGATCCTTACAGGGGGCTTGGCCGGGGAGCTGTTTTTT. Encoded protein: CAWILTGGLAGELFF.

V usage is TRBV11-3 and J usage is TRBJ1-3; D remains unclear. The CDR3 loop spans 14 amino acids. Germline assignment: CDR1 SGHNT and CDR2 YENEEA. V dropped 5 bases and J dropped 0 bases, with 8 bases sitting between them. This CDR3 reads CASSLRSSGNTIYF. Written as DNA, the CDR3 is TGTGCCAGCAGCCTGAGATCCTCTGGAAACACCATATATTTT.

The chain is built from TRBV25-1 and TRBJ2-7; 7 bases are shared with TRBD1. Germline V gene data show CDR1 as MGHDK and CDR2 as SYGVNS. After removal of 4 bases from V and 5 bases from J, the junction contained 11 bases not matched to a gene. This CDR3 spans 15 amino acids. CDR3 sequence reads: CASSGANRGMNEQYF. The CDR3 coding sequence is TGTGCCAGCAGTGGGGCGAACAGGGGAATGAACGAGCAGTACTTC.

The chain has TRBV12-5 and TRBJ1-4; D is unresolved. Germline CDR1 is LGHNT and CDR2 is FRNRAP. This CDR3 is 13 amino acids long. V lost 6 bases, J lost 6 bases, and 11 bases lay in between. The CDR3 region has the DNA TGTGCTAGTGGCAATACGGTGGATGAAAAACTGTTTTTT. Its protein product is CASGNTVDEKLFF.